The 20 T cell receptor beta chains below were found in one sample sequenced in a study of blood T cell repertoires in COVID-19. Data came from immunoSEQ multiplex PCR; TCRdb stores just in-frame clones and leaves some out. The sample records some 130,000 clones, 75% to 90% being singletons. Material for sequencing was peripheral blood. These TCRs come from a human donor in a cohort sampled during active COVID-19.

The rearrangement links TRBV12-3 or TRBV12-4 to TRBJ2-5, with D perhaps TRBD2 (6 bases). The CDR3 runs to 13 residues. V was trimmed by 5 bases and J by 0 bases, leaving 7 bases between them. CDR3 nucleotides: TGTGCCAGCAGTGGAGGGTACCAAGAGACCCAGTACTTC. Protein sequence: CASSGGYQETQYF.

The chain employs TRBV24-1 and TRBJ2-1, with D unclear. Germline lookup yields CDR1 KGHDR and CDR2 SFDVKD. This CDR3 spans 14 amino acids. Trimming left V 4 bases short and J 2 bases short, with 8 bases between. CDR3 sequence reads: CATSDSDTYNEQFF. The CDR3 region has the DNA TGTGCCACCAGTGACTCCGACACCTACAATGAGCAGTTCTTC.

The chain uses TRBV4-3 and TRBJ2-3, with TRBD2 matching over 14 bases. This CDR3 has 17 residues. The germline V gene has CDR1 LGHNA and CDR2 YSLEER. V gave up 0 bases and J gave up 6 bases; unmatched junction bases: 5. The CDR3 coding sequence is TGCGCCAGCAGCCAAGATTGGGGACTAGCGGGGGTGGATACGCAGTATTTT. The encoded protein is CASSQDWGLAGVDTQYF.

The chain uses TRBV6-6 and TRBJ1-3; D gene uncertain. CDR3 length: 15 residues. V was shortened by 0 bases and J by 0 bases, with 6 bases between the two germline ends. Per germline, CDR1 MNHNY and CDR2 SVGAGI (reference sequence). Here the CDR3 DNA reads TGTGCCAGCAGTTACTCGCGGATCTCTGGAAACACCATATATTTT. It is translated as CASSYSRISGNTIYF.

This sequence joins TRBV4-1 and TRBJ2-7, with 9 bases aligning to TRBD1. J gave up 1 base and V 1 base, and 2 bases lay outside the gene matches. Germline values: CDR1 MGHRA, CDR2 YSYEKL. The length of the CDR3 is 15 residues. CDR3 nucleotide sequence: TGCGCCAGCAGCCAAGGGACAGGGGTATCCTACGAGCAGTACTTC. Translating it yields CASSQGTGVSYEQYF.

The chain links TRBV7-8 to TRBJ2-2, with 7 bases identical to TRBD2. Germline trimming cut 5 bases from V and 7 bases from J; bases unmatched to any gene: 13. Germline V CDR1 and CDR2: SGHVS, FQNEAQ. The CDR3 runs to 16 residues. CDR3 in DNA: TGTGCCAGCAGCCTCGAAGCCGGGACTAAGGGCGGGGAGCTGTTTTTT. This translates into CASSLEAGTKGGELFF.

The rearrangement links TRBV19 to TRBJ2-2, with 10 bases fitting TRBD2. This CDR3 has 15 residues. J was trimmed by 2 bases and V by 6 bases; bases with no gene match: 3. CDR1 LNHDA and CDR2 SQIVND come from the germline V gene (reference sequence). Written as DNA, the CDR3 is TGTGCCAGTAGATCTAGCGGGGGTAACACCGGGGAGCTGTTTTTT. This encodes CASRSSGGNTGELFF.

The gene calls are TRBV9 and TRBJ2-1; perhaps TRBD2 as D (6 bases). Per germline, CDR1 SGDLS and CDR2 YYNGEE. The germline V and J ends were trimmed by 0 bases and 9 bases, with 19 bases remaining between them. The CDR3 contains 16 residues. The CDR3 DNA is TGTGCCAGCAGCGTAGCTTCGGGGCAGTGGGGGGTTGAGCAGTTCTTC. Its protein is CASSVASGQWGVEQFF.

The CDR3 DNA is TGCGCCAGCAGCCAGATACAAAATCAGCCCCAGCATTTT. Translation gives CASSQIQNQPQHF. This chain connects TRBV4-1 to TRBJ1-5; D is unresolved. V lost 3 bases and J 4 bases, leaving 7 bases between the germline ends. Per germline, CDR1 MGHRA and CDR2 YSYEKL. The CDR3 has 13 residues.

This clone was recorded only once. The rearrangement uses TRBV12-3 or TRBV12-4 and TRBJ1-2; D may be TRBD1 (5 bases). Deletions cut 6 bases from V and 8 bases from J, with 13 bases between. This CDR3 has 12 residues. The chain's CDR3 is CASSFRVRGYTF. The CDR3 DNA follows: TGTGCCAGCAGCTTCAGGGTCCGGGGCTACACCTTC.

The CDR3 nucleotides are TGTGCCAGCAGTTACGTCAGGTCTACCTACGAGCAGTACTTC. It encodes CASSYVRSTYEQYF. The chain has TRBV6-2 or TRBV6-3 and TRBJ2-7; the D is unclear. V was cut by 2 bases and J by 2 bases, with 10 bases left in between. The CDR3 has 14 residues. Germline lookup yields CDR1 MNHEY and CDR2 SVGEGT.

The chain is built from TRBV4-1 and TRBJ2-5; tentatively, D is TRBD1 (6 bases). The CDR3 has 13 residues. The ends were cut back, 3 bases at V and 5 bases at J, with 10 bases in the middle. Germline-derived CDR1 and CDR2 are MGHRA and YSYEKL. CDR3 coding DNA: TGCGCCAGCAGCCATGACCAGGGGGAGACCCAGTACTTC. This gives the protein CASSHDQGETQYF.

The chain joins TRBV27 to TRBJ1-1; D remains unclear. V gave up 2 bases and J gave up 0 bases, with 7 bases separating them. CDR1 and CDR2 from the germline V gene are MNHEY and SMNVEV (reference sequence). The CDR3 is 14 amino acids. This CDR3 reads CASSLDFMNTEAFF. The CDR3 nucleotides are TGTGCCAGCAGTTTAGACTTTATGAACACTGAAGCTTTCTTT.

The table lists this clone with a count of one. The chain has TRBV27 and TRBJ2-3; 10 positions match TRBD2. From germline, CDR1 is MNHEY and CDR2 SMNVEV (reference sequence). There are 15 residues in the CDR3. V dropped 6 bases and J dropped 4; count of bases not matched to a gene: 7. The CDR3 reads CASRSSGRASDTQYF. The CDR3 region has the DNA TGTGCCAGCAGGTCCAGCGGGAGGGCCTCAGATACGCAGTATTTT.

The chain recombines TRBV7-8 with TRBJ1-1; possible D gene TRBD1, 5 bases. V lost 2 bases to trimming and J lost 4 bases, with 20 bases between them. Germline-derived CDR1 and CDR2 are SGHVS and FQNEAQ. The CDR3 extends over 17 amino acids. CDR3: CASSLPGRGVGGTEAFF. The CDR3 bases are TGTGCCAGCAGCTTACCGGGGCGGGGGGTTGGAGGCACTGAAGCTTTCTTT.

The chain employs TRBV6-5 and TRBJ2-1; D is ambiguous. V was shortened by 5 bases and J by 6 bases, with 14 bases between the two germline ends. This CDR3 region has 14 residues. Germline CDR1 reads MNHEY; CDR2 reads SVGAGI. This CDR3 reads CASSPPSRGNEQFF. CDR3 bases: TGTGCCAGCAGTCCACCCTCCCGAGGCAATGAGCAGTTCTTC.

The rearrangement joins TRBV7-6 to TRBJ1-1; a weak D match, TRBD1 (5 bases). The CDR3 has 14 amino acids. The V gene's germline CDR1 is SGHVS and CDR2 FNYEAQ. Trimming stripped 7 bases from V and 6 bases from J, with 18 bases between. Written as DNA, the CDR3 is TGTGCCAGCAAGAGGCCCGACCCGGGGGCTGAAGCTTTCTTT. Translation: CASKRPDPGAEAFF.

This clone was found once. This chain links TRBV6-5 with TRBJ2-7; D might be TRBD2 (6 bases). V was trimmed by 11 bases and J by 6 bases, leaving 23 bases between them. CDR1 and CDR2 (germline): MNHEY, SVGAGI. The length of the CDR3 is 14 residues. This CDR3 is CAGRPCGVRREQYV. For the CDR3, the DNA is TGTGCCGGAAGGCCCTGCGGGGTTCGCCGCGAGCAGTACGTC.

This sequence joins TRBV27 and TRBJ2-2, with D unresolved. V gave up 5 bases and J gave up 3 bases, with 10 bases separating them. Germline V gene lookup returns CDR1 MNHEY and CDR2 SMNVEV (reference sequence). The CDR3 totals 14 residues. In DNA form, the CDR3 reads TGTGCCAGCAGTCAGATCCTGGACACCGGGGAGCTGTTTTTT. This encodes CASSQILDTGELFF.

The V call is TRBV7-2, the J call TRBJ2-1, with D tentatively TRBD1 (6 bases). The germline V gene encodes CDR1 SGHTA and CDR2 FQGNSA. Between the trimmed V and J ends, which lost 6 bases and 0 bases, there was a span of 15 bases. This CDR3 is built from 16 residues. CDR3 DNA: TGTGCCAGCAGATCGTTTGGGACAAGCTCCTACAATGAGCAGTTCTTC. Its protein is CASRSFGTSSYNEQFF.